The T cell receptor beta chain described here comes from a study of blood T cell repertoires in COVID-19. Sequenced by immunoSEQ multiplex PCR; TCRdb stores in-frame clones only, minus some. Seen here are some 230,000 clones, approximately 83% observed once, and the top ten hold approximately 1.3%. The CDR3 sequence is 15 residues long. Germline CDR1 reads SGHTA; CDR2 reads FQGNSA. V dropped 0 bases and J dropped 5; count of bases not matched to a gene: 3. J is TRBJ1-1 and V is TRBV7-2, with 10 bases matching TRBD1. The clonotype comes from a woman between 40 and 55 years old with acute COVID-19. The sample comprised PBMCs or T cells enriched from blood (not recorded which). The CDR3 DNA is TGTGCCAGCAGCTTAGCCGGACAGGGGGGGACTGAAGCTTTCTTT. It encodes CASSLAGQGGTEAFF.